This T cell receptor beta chain was documented in a study of spatial heterogeneity in lung cancer. Overall study: Alpha-chain sequences were detected in numbers that were consistently lower than beta-chain sequences.

The time point was: sample taken at primary tumor resection. Unsorted whole RNA of tumor, nontumor lung or frozen PBMC was sequenced. There were roughly 78 donors, all of them untreated patients with early-stage non-small cell lung cancer. From the 5' RACE reads, TCRdb called clonotypes with MiXCR, one entry per CDR3 protein. The sample has tens of thousands of distinct CDR3 sequences, approximately 7.5% seen once. This CDR3 has 13 residues. The germline gives CDR1 SGHTA, CDR2 FQGTGA. V was cut by 5 bases and J by 3 bases, with 10 bases left in between. The sample holds a few counts of this clonotype. This receptor was identified in a male donor with early-stage non-small cell lung cancer. The rearrangement links TRBV7-3 to TRBJ1-1, with TRBD1 as a possible D gene (5 bases). Sample: PBMCs, taken at surgery. CDR3 sequence: CASSRGMYTEAFF. As DNA, the CDR3 is TGTGCCAGCAGCCGGGGCATGTACACTGAAGCTTTCTTT.